Listed below are T cell receptor beta chains from one sample, sequenced in a study of T cells in Graves' hyperthyroidism and ophthalmopathy. TCRdb re-analysed the multiplex PCR reads in MiXCR, keeping a single row per CDR3 protein. The sample has under 300,000 distinct CDR3 sequences, 13% to 15% seen once. The sample was blood. Receptors were obtained from a woman in her 40s with Graves' hyperthyroidism that later progressed to Graves' ophthalmopathy. Each CDR3 is given with its conserved first and last residue. A D gene is named only where the DNA matches it firmly. Rows may omit the clone size; those that give it use once, few, many or a size class.

>NA|TRBJ1-5|TRBV2|many
CASSDTEVQPQHF
TGTGCCAGCAGTGACACGGAGGTGCAGCCCCAGCATTTT
>NA|TRBJ2-3|TRBV7-9|many
CASSLDITQYF
TGTGCCAGCAGCTTAGACATAACGCAGTATTTT
>TRBD1|TRBJ1-5|TRBV28|few
CGTAWDRVIQRFHF
TGTGGGACAGCGTGGGACAGGGTCATTCAGAGGTTTCATTTT
>NA|TRBJ1-5|TRBV19|few
CASSIDGVWDSYQPQHF
TGTGCCAGTAGTATAGATGGAGTGTGGGACTCCTATCAGCCCCAGCATTTT
>NA|TRBJ2-3|TRBV9|many
CASSVVPAPTDTQYF
TGTGCCAGCAGCGTAGTCCCCGCCCCTACAGATACGCAGTATTTT
>NA|TRBJ2-7|TRBV27|many
CASSLSGSIYEQYF
TGTGCCAGCAGTTTAAGTGGGAGCATCTACGAGCAGTACTTC
>NA|TRBJ2-3|TRBV20-1|many
CSARDLLPDTQYF
TGCAGTGCTAGAGACCTTCTCCCAGATACGCAGTATTTT
>NA|TRBJ1-6|TRBV30|NA
CAWRDLQDSSYNSPLHF
TGTGCCTGGAGGGACCTTCAGGACAGCTCCTATAATTCACCCCTCCACTTT
>NA|TRBJ2-3|TRBV5-1|many
CASSFHRSSTDTQYF
TGCGCCAGCAGCTTCCACAGATCGTCCACAGATACGCAGTATTTT
>TRBD2|TRBJ2-7|TRBV5-4|few
CASSLELAENYEQYF
TGTGCCAGCAGCTTGGAACTAGCGGAGAACTACGAGCAGTACTTC
>NA|TRBJ2-1|TRBV7-2|many
CASSLGPHNEQFF
TGTGCCAGCAGCTTAGGCCCCCACAATGAGCAGTTCTTC
>NA|TRBJ2-7|TRBV7-2|many
CASSLLRETYEQYF
TGTGCCAGCAGCTTATTACGGGAGACCTACGAGCAGTACTTC
>NA|TRBJ1-5|TRBV7-9|many
CASSQDRFGDQPQHF
TGTGCCAGCAGCCAAGACAGGTTTGGAGACCAGCCCCAGCATTTT
>NA|TRBJ2-6|TRBV28|many
CASTGVGYGANVLTF
TGTGCCAGCACAGGGGTGGGTTATGGGGCCAACGTCCTGACTTTC
>TRBD1|TRBJ1-5|TRBV6-2/TRBV6-3|NA
CASRQRPGTGKLEDQPQHF
TGTGCCAGCAGACAACGGCCCGGGACAGGGAAATTGGAGGATCAGCCCCAGCATTTT
>NA|TRBJ2-1|TRBV2|NA
CASSEGPSSYNEQFF
TGTGCCAGCAGCGAAGGACCTTCGTCCTACAATGAGCAGTTCTTC
>NA|TRBJ1-3|TRBV11-2|many
CASSSTGRNTIYF
TGTGCCAGCAGCTCTACAGGGAGAAACACCATATATTTT
>NA|TRBJ2-3|TRBV7-2|many
CASSLGSGDTQYF
TGTGCCAGCAGCTTAGGATCCGGAGATACGCAGTATTTT
>NA|TRBJ1-1|TRBV6-4|NA
CASSVGTGSRTEAFF
TGTGCCAGCAGTGTCGGAACAGGGTCTCGCACTGAAGCTTTCTTT